The 5 T cell receptor beta chains given below trace back to one sample, sequenced in a study of blood T cells in healthy people across ages. A second PCR, run for roughly 7 to 11 cycles, used a sample-barcoded 5' primer plus a J-beta primer mix. TCRdb analysed the 5' RACE reads with MiXCR anew, one entry per CDR3 protein. This sample yields 800,000 or so distinct CDR3 sequences, of which around 45% are seen a single time; approximately 18% belongs to the top ten. Sequences were obtained from blood. The origin of the receptors is an elderly man in good health.

A few counts support this clonotype. This sequence joins TRBV2 and TRBJ2-5, with a weak D call TRBD1 (6 bases). This CDR3 spans 13 amino acids. Germline values: CDR1 SNHLY, CDR2 FYNNEI. V lost 0 bases, J lost 11 bases, and 13 bases lay in between. CDR3 sequence reads: CASSEARAGEQYF. The CDR3 DNA follows: TGTGCCAGCAGTGAAGCGCGTGCAGGGGAGCAGTACTTC.

As regards this clonotype: Relative to the germline gene, one junction end is altered; a read error may explain this. The gene calls are TRBV6-5 and TRBJ1-1; D may be TRBD1 (5 bases). The CDR3 contains 11 residues. Germline CDR1 reads MNHEY; CDR2 reads SVGAGI. The chain's CDR3 is CASRTVGEVFF. Written as DNA, the CDR3 is TGTGCCAGCAGGACTGTAGGGGAAGTTTTCTTT.

The rearrangement links TRBV5-1 to TRBJ1-5, with D unresolved. Trimming stripped 4 bases from V and 4 bases from J, with 9 bases between. CDR1 SGHRS and CDR2 YFSETQ come from the germline V gene. The CDR3 sequence is 13 residues long. CDR3 amino acids: CASSASPNQPQHF. The CDR3, as DNA: TGCGCCAGCAGCGCCTCGCCTAATCAGCCCCAGCATTTT.

This chain uses TRBV7-2 with TRBJ1-2; D unresolved. Germline V CDR1 and CDR2: SGHTA, FQGNSA. Trimming cost V 5 bases and J 8 bases, with 12 bases left between them. This CDR3 contains 12 residues. CDR3 nucleotide sequence: TGTGCCAGCAGCCCCTCCGGGGTCGGCTACACCTTC. Its translation: CASSPSGVGYTF. The full variable domain, completed using reference TRBV7-2 and TRBJ1-2, is GAGVSQSPSNKVTEKGKDVELRCDPISGHTALYWYRQSLGQGLEFLIYFQGNSAPDKSGLPSDRFSAERTGGSVSTLTIQRTQQEDSAVYLCASSPSGVGYTFGSGTRLTVV.

This clonotype was seen at least ten times. The rearrangement links TRBV20-1 to TRBJ2-1; D is ambiguous. Germline V gene lookup returns CDR1 DFQATT and CDR2 SNEGSKA (reference sequence). This CDR3 comprises 14 residues. Trimming cost V 5 bases and J 0 bases, with 11 bases left between them. The CDR3 spells CSALDSDSYNEQFF. CDR3 nucleotide sequence: TGCAGTGCTCTAGACTCGGACTCCTACAATGAGCAGTTCTTC.